These T cell receptor beta chains were read from a single sample in a study of early T cells in non-severe SARS-CoV-2 infection. TCRdb used MiXCR to reprocess the 5' RACE reads, holding one entry per CDR3 protein. Among about 55,000 distinct CDR3 sequences listed, more than 13% were seen once. The specimen comprised whole blood, sampled at baseline. The receptor set was obtained from an adult who was a healthcare worker with PCR-confirmed SARS-CoV-2 infection or an uninfected control (not recorded which). CDR3s include the opening cysteine and the closing phenylalanine or tryptophan. D genes are given only for firm matches. The listing skips clone size in some rows; elsewhere it reads once, few, many or a size class.

abundance	d_gene	v_gene	j_gene	CDR3nt	CDR3aa
few	TRBD1	TRBV7-9	TRBJ2-7	TGTGCCAGCAGCTTAGGCGGTCAGGGGGAAGGGGAGCAGTACTTC	CASSLGGQGEGEQYF
-	-	TRBV7-9	TRBJ2-7	TGTGCCAGCAGCTCCCCGGGGAACCTATACGAGCAGTACTTC	CASSSPGNLYEQYF
few	-	TRBV6-1	TRBJ2-2	TGTGCCAGCAGGAACATGTTTGACACCGGGGAGCTGTTTTTT	CASRNMFDTGELFF
-	-	TRBV24-1	TRBJ2-3	TGTGCCAGCGGCGGGGCAGGCACAGATACGCAGTATTTT	CASGGAGTDTQYF
many	TRBD2	TRBV7-9	TRBJ2-7	TGTGCCAGCAGCCGGACTAGCGGGGGCTACGAGCAGTACTTC	CASSRTSGGYEQYF
-	-	TRBV27	TRBJ1-2	TGTGCCAGCAGTCGCCTTTCAGGGGCTCATGGCTACACCTTC	CASSRLSGAHGYTF
once	-	TRBV20-1	TRBJ1-5	TGCAGTGCTAGCTCAGGGGTCTTGGCGGGCAATCAGCCCCAGCATTTT	CSASSGVLAGNQPQHF
few	TRBD2	TRBV7-2	TRBJ2-3	TGTGCCAGCAGCTTAGGCACTAGCGGGAGTACAGATACGCAGTATTTT	CASSLGTSGSTDTQYF
few	TRBD1	TRBV5-1	TRBJ2-7	TGCGCCAGCAGTCGGGACAGCCCCAGGGCGTCCCACGAGCAGTACTTC	CASSRDSPRASHEQYF
few	TRBD1	TRBV20-1	TRBJ2-7	TGCAGTGCTGGGACAGGGAACTCCTACGAGCAGTACTTC	CSAGTGNSYEQYF
few	TRBD2	TRBV7-6	TRBJ2-1	TGTGCCAGCAGCCTTAGGGCGACTAGCGGCAATGAGCAGTTCTTC	CASSLRATSGNEQFF
-	-	TRBV19	TRBJ1-2	TGTGCCAGTAGTCTGCGACGGGCCGGGACCTATGGCTACACCTTC	CASSLRRAGTYGYTF
few	-	TRBV7-3	TRBJ2-7	TGTGCCAGCAGCTTAGGTAGATCGGACGAGCAGTACTTC	CASSLGRSDEQYF
many	-	TRBV10-3	TRBJ2-3	TGTGCCATCAGTGCCGGGACTACAGATACGCAGTATTTT	CAISAGTTDTQYF
few	-	TRBV12-3/TRBV12-4	TRBJ2-5	TGTGCCAGCAGTTTGTTATCAGTTGAAGAGACCCAGTACTTC	CASSLLSVEETQYF
many	TRBD1	TRBV7-2	TRBJ1-5	TGTGCCAGCAGCTCGCGACAGGGGGCCGGCAATCAGCCCCAGCATTTT	CASSSRQGAGNQPQHF
few	-	TRBV29-1	TRBJ2-1	TGCAGCGTTGTGTTTAGCTCCTACAATGAGCAGTTCTTC	CSVVFSSYNEQFF
-	TRBD1	TRBV7-3	TRBJ1-5	TGTGCCAGTTCTACCGGGACAGGGAAGGGCCAGCCCCAGCATTTT	CASSTGTGKGQPQHF
few	-	TRBV7-9	TRBJ1-5	TGTGCCAGCAGCTTTTTTGACAATCAGCCCCAGCATTTT	CASSFFDNQPQHF
few	-	TRBV3-1	TRBJ2-2	TGTGCCAGCAGCCAAGAGGCGATGAGGGCCGGGGAGCTGTTTTTT	CASSQEAMRAGELFF
-	-	TRBV7-9	TRBJ2-2	TGTGCCAGCAGCGCGTCCATTCAAACCGGGGAGCTGTTTTTT	CASSASIQTGELFF
-	-	TRBV12-5	TRBJ1-1	TGTGCTAGTGGTTTGGCTACTGCGAACACTGAAGCTTTCTTT	CASGLATANTEAFF
many	-	TRBV12-3/TRBV12-4	TRBJ2-2	TGTGCCAGCAGTCTCAGGGTCGCGAACACCGGGGAGCTGTTTTTT	CASSLRVANTGELFF
many	TRBD2	TRBV7-2	TRBJ2-7	TGTGCCAGCAGCTTTCCGGGGGGGTACTCCTACGAGCAGTACTTC	CASSFPGGYSYEQYF
few	-	TRBV9	TRBJ1-1	TGTGCCAGCAGCGCCGACCCGAACACTGAAGCTTTCTTT	CASSADPNTEAFF